This passage covers 26 T cell receptor beta chains from one sample sequenced in a study of CD8+CD57+ T cells in acquired aplastic anemia. Genomic DNA constituted the template upon which TCR beta VDJ and CDR3 profiling was performed. TCRdb redid the calling of the reads with MiXCR, one entry per CDR3 protein. Of 180,000 or so distinct CDR3 sequences in the sample, approximately 45% were seen once. The source material was sorted CD4+, CD8+, or CD8+CD57+ T cells (not recorded which) from PBMCs. The source is a human donor in good health.

This chain links TRBV7-9 with TRBJ1-2, with unresolved D. The CDR3 is 13 amino acids. V was clipped by 1 base and J by 1 base, with 4 bases between them. Germline CDR1 is SEHNR and CDR2 is FQNEAQ (reference sequence). The CDR3 is CASSLGFNYGYTF. The CDR3 DNA follows: TGTGCCAGCAGCTTAGGATTTAACTATGGCTACACCTTC. The full variable domain, rest sourced from reference TRBV7-9 and TRBJ1-2, is DTGVSQNPRHKITKRGQNVTFRCDPISEHNRLYWYRQTLGQGPEFLTYFQNEAQLEKSRLLSDRFSAERPKGSFSTLEIQRTEQGDSAMYLCASSLGFNYGYTFGSGTRLTVV.

V usage is TRBV10-1 and J usage is TRBJ2-5; no firm D call. V was trimmed by 0 bases and J by 5 bases, leaving 10 bases between them. The CDR3 covers 14 residues. The germline CDR1 and CDR2 sequences are WNHNN and SYGVQD (reference sequence). CDR3 residues: CASSESVSFETQYF. The CDR3 region has the DNA TGCGCCAGCAGTGAGTCCGTTTCGTTCGAGACCCAGTACTTC.

This clonotype was picked up many times. The V gene is TRBV19, the J gene TRBJ1-4; no reliable D call. The CDR3 extends over 13 amino acids. Trimming stripped 1 base from V and 8 bases from J, with 8 bases between. The germline V gene encodes CDR1 LNHDA and CDR2 SQIVND (reference sequence). The CDR3 protein is CASSIVRSEKLFF. In nucleotides, the CDR3 is TGTGCCAGTAGTATAGTTCGTTCGGAAAAACTGTTTTTT.

This sequence joins TRBV6-6 and TRBJ2-4; D possibly corresponds to TRBD2 (6 bases). This CDR3 is 15 amino acids long. Trimming left V 2 bases short and J 9 bases short, with 17 bases between. Per the germline V gene, CDR1 is MNHNY and CDR2 is SVGAGI (reference sequence). CDR3 in DNA: TGTGCCAGCAGTTACCCTAGCGCCGGGGAGGTCATTCAGTACTTC. Amino acids: CASSYPSAGEVIQYF.

The chain has TRBV24-1 and TRBJ2-7; D perhaps matches TRBD2 (5 bases). CDR1 and CDR2 (germline): KGHDR, SFDVKD. The CDR3 runs to 18 residues. Trimming stripped 11 bases from V and 3 bases from J, with 31 bases between. CDR3 bases: TGTGCCAGCAGAGACAATAGTATGGACTCCAAAAGGGTCTACGAGCAGTACTTC. Its translation is CASRDNSMDSKRVYEQYF.

In its sample, this clonotype was seen once. The chain is built from TRBV7-6 and TRBJ2-7; 11 bases fit TRBD2. This CDR3 has 16 amino acids. V dropped 3 bases and J dropped 0; count of bases not matched to a gene: 4. Germline CDR1 reads SGHVS; CDR2 reads FNYEAQ. CDR3 nucleotide sequence: TGTGCCAGCAGCTTCGGACTAGCGGGCTCCTCCTACGAGCAGTACTTC. The encoded protein is CASSFGLAGSSYEQYF.

This clonotype was picked up many times. The CDR3 is CSAEKRDRGSYEQYF. Here the CDR3 DNA reads TGCAGTGCTGAAAAACGGGACAGGGGATCCTACGAGCAGTACTTC. The rearrangement links TRBV20-1 to TRBJ2-7; 10 bases align to TRBD1. The germline gives CDR1 DFQATT, CDR2 SNEGSKA (reference sequence). Trimming at V came to 5 bases and at J to 1 base, leaving 8 bases not matched to a gene. The CDR3 contains 15 residues.

The chain recombines TRBV7-2 with TRBJ2-3; D is perhaps TRBD1 or TRBD2 (5 bases each). From germline, CDR1 is SGHTA and CDR2 FQGNSA. There are 13 residues in the CDR3. The V and J ends lost 5 bases and 8 bases respectively, with 14 bases between them. The CDR3 spells CASSPQGSGTQYF. The DNA of the CDR3 is TGTGCCAGCAGCCCCCAGGGAAGCGGTACGCAGTATTTT.

The V gene is TRBV19, the J gene TRBJ1-1; the D gene is possibly TRBD1 (5 bases). This CDR3 is built from 13 residues. CDR1 is LNHDA, CDR2 SQIVND, per germline (reference sequence). V was shortened by 9 bases and J by 5 bases, with 16 bases between the two germline ends. This CDR3 reads CASQMQGRTEAFF. The DNA of the CDR3 is TGTGCCAGCCAAATGCAGGGTAGGACTGAAGCTTTCTTT.

V usage is TRBV2 and J usage is TRBJ1-5; possibly TRBD1 for D (5 bases). The CDR3 has 14 residues. The V end was cut by 6 bases, the J end by 2 bases, with 11 bases between. Germline-derived CDR1 and CDR2 are SNHLY and FYNNEI. The CDR3 sequence: CASSPDSRNQPQHF. CDR3 coding DNA: TGTGCCAGCAGCCCCGACAGTCGCAATCAGCCCCAGCATTTT. Combining the CDR3 with reference TRBV2 and TRBJ1-5 gives the whole variable domain EPEVTQTPSHQVTQMGQEVILRCVPISNHLYFYWYRQILGQKVEFLVSFYNNEISEKSEIFDDQFSVERPDGSNFTLKIRSTKLEDSAMYFCASSPDSRNQPQHFGDGTRLSIL.

This clonotype came up many times. The chain has TRBV3-1 and TRBJ2-1; 7 bases align to TRBD2. V lost 3 bases and J lost 9; bases outside the gene matches: 2. The CDR3 totals 12 residues. The germline CDR1 and CDR2 sequences are LGHDT and YNNKEL (reference sequence). The CDR3 DNA follows: TGTGCCAGCAGCCAGCGGGAGCGTGAGCAGTTCTTC. This sequence encodes CASSQREREQFF.

This chain links TRBV6-1 with TRBJ1-5, with TRBD1 identical over 8 bases. This CDR3 spans 13 amino acids. Germline CDR1 is MNHNS and CDR2 is SASEGT. V lost 4 bases and J lost 10; bases outside the gene matches: 6. The CDR3 bases are TGTGCCAGCAGTGGGACAGGGAGGTCCCCCCAGCATTTT. Translated, it gives CASSGTGRSPQHF.

This chain connects TRBV20-1 to TRBJ1-5; no clear D gene. Germline V gene lookup returns CDR1 DFQATT and CDR2 SNEGSKA (reference sequence). This CDR3 contains 13 residues. The V gene lost 6 bases and the J gene lost 3 bases, with 12 bases spanning the gap. The CDR3 here is CSAIPGTNQPQHF. The CDR3, as DNA: TGCAGTGCCATCCCAGGTACCAATCAGCCCCAGCATTTT.

V and J are TRBV24-1 and TRBJ2-3; 9 bases map to TRBD2. Germline V CDR1 and CDR2: KGHDR, SFDVKD. This CDR3 spans 16 amino acids. The trim removed 0 bases at V and 4 bases at J, leaving 4 bases unmatched. This CDR3 is CATSDLGGGAPDTQYF. CDR3 bases: TGTGCCACCAGTGATTTGGGCGGGGGGGCACCAGATACGCAGTATTTT.

This clonotype was seen ten or more times. The chain carries TRBV6-5 and TRBJ2-3, with D perhaps given as TRBD1 or TRBD2 (5 bases each). This CDR3 has 13 amino acids. Germline CDR1 MNHEY, CDR2 SVGAGI. Trimming took off 8 bases at V and 6 bases at J, with 15 bases between the two ends. CDR3 nucleotide sequence: TGTGCCAGCTCGCTGGGACGCCTCGATACGCAGTATTTT. Encoded protein: CASSLGRLDTQYF.

At least ten counts were recorded for this clonotype. V gene TRBV11-2 combines with J gene TRBJ2-1; D gene uncertain. Germline CDR1 reads SGHAT; CDR2 reads FQNNGV. The CDR3 totals 17 residues. The ends were cut back, 6 bases at V and 0 bases at J, with 18 bases in the middle. The CDR3, as DNA: TGTGCCAGCAGTCCGGCCGGGCCTCCTTTCTCCTACAATGAGCAGTTCTTC. It codes for CASSPAGPPFSYNEQFF.

The chain employs TRBV18 and TRBJ2-7, with TRBD1 matching over 10 bases. The V segment lost 1 base and the J segment 1 base; nucleotides outside the gene matches: 4. Germline V CDR1 and CDR2: KGHSH, LQKENI. This CDR3 contains 16 residues. CDR3 in amino acids: CASSPLGTGVSYEQYF. CDR3 in DNA: TGTGCCAGCTCACCACTTGGGACAGGGGTTTCCTACGAGCAGTACTTC.

The chain carries TRBV2 and TRBJ2-7; 10 positions agree with TRBD1. The CDR3 covers 15 residues. Trimming at V came to 6 bases and at J to 1 base, leaving 6 bases not matched to a gene. CDR1 and CDR2 from the germline V gene are SNHLY and FYNNEI. The CDR3 sequence is CASRFGQGGSYEQYF. The CDR3 DNA reads TGTGCCAGCAGATTCGGACAGGGGGGTTCCTACGAGCAGTACTTC.

The chain is built from TRBV20-1 and TRBJ2-3; D is unclear. CDR3 length: 14 residues. Germline assignment: CDR1 DFQATT and CDR2 SNEGSKA (reference sequence). V was pared by 1 base and J by 0 bases, with 8 bases between. In DNA, the CDR3 is TGCAGTGCTAGAGCGCCAACTAGCACAGATACGCAGTATTTT. Amino acids: CSARAPTSTDTQYF.

In this sample, this clonotype turned up many times. This chain connects TRBV4-1 to TRBJ2-5, with TRBD2 matching 7 bases. Unmatched junction bases numbered 12, after V lost 0 bases and J lost 5 bases. This CDR3 region has 17 residues. Looked up from germline, CDR1 is MGHRA and CDR2 is YSYEKL. The CDR3 reads CASSQEPGRKAGETQYF. The CDR3 DNA sequence: TGCGCCAGCAGCCAAGAACCCGGGCGAAAAGCGGGGGAGACCCAGTACTTC.

This clonotype was detected many times. The chain has TRBV2 and TRBJ1-3; the D is unclear. This CDR3 comprises 12 residues. V was shortened by 6 bases and J by 0 bases, with 3 bases between the two germline ends. The germline V gene has CDR1 SNHLY and CDR2 FYNNEI. DNA of the CDR3: TGTGCCAGCAGGATCTCTGGAAACACCATATATTTT. This translates into CASRISGNTIYF.

Ten or more counts support this clonotype. CDR3 sequence (DNA): TGTGCCAGTAGCATTTTGGTTGGTCAGCCCCAGCATTTT. As protein: CASSILVGQPQHF. The genes are TRBV19 and TRBJ1-5; D ambiguous. This CDR3 is built from 13 residues. Trimming took off 6 bases at V and 6 bases at J, with 12 bases between the two ends. CDR1 LNHDA and CDR2 SQIVND come from the germline V gene (reference sequence).

With regard to this clonotype: A much larger clone differs from this one at a single base, so this may be a read error. The gene calls are TRBV12-3 or TRBV12-4 and TRBJ1-1, with 7 bases matching TRBD1. The CDR3 runs to 13 residues. J lost 10 bases, V lost 5 bases, and 10 bases had no gene match. The DNA for the CDR3 is TGTGCCAGCAGTCGCCCAGGGACAGTTGGAGCTTTCTTT. This encodes CASSRPGTVGAFF.

V usage is TRBV9 and J usage is TRBJ2-7; TRBD1 matches 10 bases. With V trimmed by 0 bases and J by 4 bases, 10 bases remained unmatched. The CDR3 length is 17 residues. The germline V gene has CDR1 SGDLS and CDR2 YYNGEE. The chain's CDR3 is CASSVGGGTGERYEQYF. CDR3 nucleotide sequence: TGTGCCAGCAGCGTAGGAGGCGGGACAGGGGAACGGTACGAGCAGTACTTC.

The rearrangement joins TRBV7-9 to TRBJ1-1, with unresolved D. The germline V gene has CDR1 SEHNR and CDR2 FQNEAQ (reference sequence). This CDR3 is 13 amino acids long. V was clipped by 5 bases and J by 2 bases, with 9 bases between them. The CDR3 loop reads CASSDDPNTEAFF. The CDR3, as DNA: TGTGCCAGCAGCGACGACCCCAACACTGAAGCTTTCTTT.

This chain uses TRBV7-7 with TRBJ2-7; D possibly corresponds to TRBD1 (6 bases). Trimming stripped 5 bases from V and 3 bases from J, with 11 bases between. Per germline, CDR1 SSHAT and CDR2 FNYEAQ (reference sequence). CDR3 size: 13 residues. CDR3 nucleotides: TGTGCCAGCAGCCAGGGACACCTCTACGAGCAGTACTTC. It specifies CASSQGHLYEQYF.